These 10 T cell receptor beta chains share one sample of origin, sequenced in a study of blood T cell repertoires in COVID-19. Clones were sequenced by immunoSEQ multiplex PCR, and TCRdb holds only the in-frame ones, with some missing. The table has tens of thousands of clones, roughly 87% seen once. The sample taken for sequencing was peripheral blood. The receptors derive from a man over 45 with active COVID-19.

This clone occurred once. In DNA, the CDR3 is TGTGCCATCAGTGAGTCAGACTACAAAGACAATGAGCAGTTCTTC. Protein sequence: CAISESDYKDNEQFF. This chain joins TRBV10-3 and TRBJ2-1; maybe TRBD2 (5 bases). This CDR3 comprises 15 residues. V was clipped by 0 bases and J by 5 bases, with 11 bases between them. Germline CDR1 and CDR2: ENHRY and SYGVKD.

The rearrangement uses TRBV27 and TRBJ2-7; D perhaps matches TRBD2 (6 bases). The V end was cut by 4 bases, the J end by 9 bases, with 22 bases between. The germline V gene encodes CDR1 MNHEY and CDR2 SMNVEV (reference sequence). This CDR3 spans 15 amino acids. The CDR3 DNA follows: TGTGCCAGCAGTTCGCCGGGGGACCGCCCCCCAGGGCAGTACTTC. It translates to CASSSPGDRPPGQYF.

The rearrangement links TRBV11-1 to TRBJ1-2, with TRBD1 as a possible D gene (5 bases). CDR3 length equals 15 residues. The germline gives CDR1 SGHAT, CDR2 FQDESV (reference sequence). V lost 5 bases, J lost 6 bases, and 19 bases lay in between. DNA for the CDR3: TGTGCCAGCAGCACGCGAGGTAGACAGAACGATGGCTACACCTTC. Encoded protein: CASSTRGRQNDGYTF.

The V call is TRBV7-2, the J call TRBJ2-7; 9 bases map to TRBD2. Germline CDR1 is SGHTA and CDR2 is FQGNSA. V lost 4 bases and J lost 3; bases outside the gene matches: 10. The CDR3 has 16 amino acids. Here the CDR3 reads CASSSSGGLAFYEQYF. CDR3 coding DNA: TGTGCCAGCAGCTCCTCGGGGGGACTAGCTTTCTACGAGCAGTACTTC.

The CDR3 DNA sequence: TGTGCCAGCAGCATATTACAGGACAGTCTCTATGGCTACACCTTC. Residues: CASSILQDSLYGYTF. V usage is TRBV5-5 and J usage is TRBJ1-2, with a possible D match to TRBD1 (6 bases). CDR3 length: 15 residues. In germline, CDR1 is SGHKS, CDR2 YYEKEE (reference sequence). The germline V and J ends were trimmed by 4 bases and 4 bases, with 17 bases remaining between them. Supplemented by reference TRBV5-5 and TRBJ1-2, the full variable domain reads DAGVTQSPTHLIKTRGQQVTLRCSPISGHKSVSWYQQVLGQGPQFIFQYYEKEERGRGNFPDRFSARQFPNYSSELNVNALLLGDSALYLCASSILQDSLYGYTFGSGTRLTVV.

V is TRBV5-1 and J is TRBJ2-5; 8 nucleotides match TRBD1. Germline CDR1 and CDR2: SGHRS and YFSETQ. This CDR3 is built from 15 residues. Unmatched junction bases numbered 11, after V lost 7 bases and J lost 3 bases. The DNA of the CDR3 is TGCGCCAGCCAGGACCGGGAACAGGGGGAAGAGACCCAGTACTTC. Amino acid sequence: CASQDREQGEETQYF.

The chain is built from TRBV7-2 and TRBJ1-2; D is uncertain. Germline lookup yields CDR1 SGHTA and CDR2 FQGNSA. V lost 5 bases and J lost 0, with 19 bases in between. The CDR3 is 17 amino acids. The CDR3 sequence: CASSVTQGRTTNYGYTF. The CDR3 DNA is TGTGCCAGCAGCGTAACACAAGGGAGGACGACTAACTATGGCTACACCTTC. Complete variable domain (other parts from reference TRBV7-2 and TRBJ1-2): GAGVSQSPSNKVTEKGKDVELRCDPISGHTALYWYRQSLGQGLEFLIYFQGNSAPDKSGLPSDRFSAERTGGSVSTLTIQRTQQEDSAVYLCASSVTQGRTTNYGYTFGSGTRLTVV.

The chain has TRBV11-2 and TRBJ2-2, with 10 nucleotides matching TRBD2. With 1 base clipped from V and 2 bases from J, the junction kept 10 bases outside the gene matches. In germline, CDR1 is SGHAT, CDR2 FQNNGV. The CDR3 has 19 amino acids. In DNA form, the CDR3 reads TGTGCCAGCAGCTTAGCGGGGACTAGCGCGTGGATAAACACCGGGGAGCTGTTTTTT. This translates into CASSLAGTSAWINTGELFF.

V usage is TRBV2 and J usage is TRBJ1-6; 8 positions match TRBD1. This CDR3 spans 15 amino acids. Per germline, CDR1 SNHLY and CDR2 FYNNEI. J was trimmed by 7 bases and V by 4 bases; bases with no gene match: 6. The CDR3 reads CASSGGDRKNSPLHF. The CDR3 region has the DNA TGTGCCAGCAGTGGGGGGGACAGGAAAAATTCACCCCTCCACTTT.

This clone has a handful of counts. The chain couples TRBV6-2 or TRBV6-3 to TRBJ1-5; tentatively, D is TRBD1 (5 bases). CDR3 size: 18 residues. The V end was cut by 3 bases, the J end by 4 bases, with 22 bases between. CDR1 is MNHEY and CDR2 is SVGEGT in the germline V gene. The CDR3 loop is CASSYQSSYRGSNQPQHF. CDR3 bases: TGTGCCAGCAGTTATCAATCTTCGTACCGGGGGTCTAATCAGCCCCAGCATTTT.